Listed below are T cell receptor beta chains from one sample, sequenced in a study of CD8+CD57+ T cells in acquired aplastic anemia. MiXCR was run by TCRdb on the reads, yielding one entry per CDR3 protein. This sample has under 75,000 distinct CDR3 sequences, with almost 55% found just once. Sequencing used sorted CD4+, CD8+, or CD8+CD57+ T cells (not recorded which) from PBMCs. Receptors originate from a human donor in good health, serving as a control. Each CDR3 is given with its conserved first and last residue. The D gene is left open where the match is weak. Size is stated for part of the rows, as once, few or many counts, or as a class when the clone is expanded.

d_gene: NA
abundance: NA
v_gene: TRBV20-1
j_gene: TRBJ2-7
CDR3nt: TGCAGTGCTAGGGGCGATGGCAGGGTTTACAATGGGCAGTACTTC
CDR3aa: CSARGDGRVYNGQYF

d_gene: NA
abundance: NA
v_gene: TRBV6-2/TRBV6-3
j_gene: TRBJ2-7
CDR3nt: TGTGCCAGCAGTCCAACTCGGGACGAGCAGTACTTC
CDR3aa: CASSPTRDEQYF

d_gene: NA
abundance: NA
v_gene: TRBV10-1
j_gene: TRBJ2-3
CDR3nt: TGCGCCAGCAGTGAGTCGAAGCGTTCCCTAACAGATACGCAGTATTTT
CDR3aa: CASSESKRSLTDTQYF

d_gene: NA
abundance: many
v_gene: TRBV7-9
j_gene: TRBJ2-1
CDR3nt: TGTGCCAGCAGCTTAGACATAAACTCCTACAATGAGCAGTTCTTC
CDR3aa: CASSLDINSYNEQFF

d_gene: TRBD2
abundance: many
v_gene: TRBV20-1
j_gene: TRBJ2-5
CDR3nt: TGCAGTGCTAGCCCTGGGACTAGCGGGGGGGGGTACCAAGAGACCCAGTACTTC
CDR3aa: CSASPGTSGGGYQETQYF

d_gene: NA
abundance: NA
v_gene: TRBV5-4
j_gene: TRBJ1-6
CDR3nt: TGTGCCAGCAGTTTACAGTTGGTGGGGTCACCCCTCCACTTT
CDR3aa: CASSLQLVGSPLHF

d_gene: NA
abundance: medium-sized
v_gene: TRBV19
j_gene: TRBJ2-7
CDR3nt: TGTGCCAGCGGGCTCGGGACTTTGTACTTC
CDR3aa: CASGLGTLYF

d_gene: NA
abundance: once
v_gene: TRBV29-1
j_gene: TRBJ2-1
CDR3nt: TGCAGCGTACCCAGCGGAACCGAGCAGTTCTTC
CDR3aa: CSVPSGTEQFF

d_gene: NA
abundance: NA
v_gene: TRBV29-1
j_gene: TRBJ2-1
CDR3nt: TGCAGCGGGGGGGAGTACAATGAGCAGTTCTTC
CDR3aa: CSGGEYNEQFF

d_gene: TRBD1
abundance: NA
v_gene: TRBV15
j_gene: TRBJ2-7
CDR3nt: TGTGCCACCAGCAGAGATAAGACAGGGGCCAGTGGGTACTTC
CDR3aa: CATSRDKTGASGYF

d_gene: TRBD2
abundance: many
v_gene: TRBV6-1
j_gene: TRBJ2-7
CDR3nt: TGTGCCAGCACCCCTAGCGGGGGGGCCTACGAGCAGTACTTC
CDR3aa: CASTPSGGAYEQYF

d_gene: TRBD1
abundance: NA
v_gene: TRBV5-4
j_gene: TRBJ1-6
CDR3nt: TGTGCCAGCAGCCCACCGGACAGGGGTTCACCCCTCCACTTT
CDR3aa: CASSPPDRGSPLHF

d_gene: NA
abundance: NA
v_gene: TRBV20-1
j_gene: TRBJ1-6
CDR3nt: TGCAGTGCTAGAGATTCACAGGGCAATCATTCACCCCTCCACTTT
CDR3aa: CSARDSQGNHSPLHF

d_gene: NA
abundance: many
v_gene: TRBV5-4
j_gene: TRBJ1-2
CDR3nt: TGTGCCAGCCTCCAGGGAAGCGGTGGCTACACCTTC
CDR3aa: CASLQGSGGYTF

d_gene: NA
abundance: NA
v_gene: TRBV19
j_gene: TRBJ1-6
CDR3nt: TGTGCCAGTAGGCTTACGGCAGATCTTAATTCACCCCTCCACTTT
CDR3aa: CASRLTADLNSPLHF

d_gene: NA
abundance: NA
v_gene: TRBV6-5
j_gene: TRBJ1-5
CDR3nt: TGTGCCAGCAGTTACTCGGTGTATAGCAATCAGCCCCAGCATTTT
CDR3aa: CASSYSVYSNQPQHF

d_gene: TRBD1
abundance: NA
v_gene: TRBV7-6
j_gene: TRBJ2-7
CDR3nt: TGTGCCAGCAGCTTAGATCGTCAGGGGGCCTCCTACGAGCAGTACTTC
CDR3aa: CASSLDRQGASYEQYF

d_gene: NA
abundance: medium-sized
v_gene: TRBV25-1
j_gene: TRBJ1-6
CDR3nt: TGTGCCAGCAGTGGCGGACCTTCCTCACCCCTCCACTTT
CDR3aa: CASSGGPSSPLHF

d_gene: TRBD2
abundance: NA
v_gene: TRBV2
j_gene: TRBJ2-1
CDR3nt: TGTGCCAGCAGTGAGACCGTAGCGGGAGTCGAGAATGAGCGGTTCTTC
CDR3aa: CASSETVAGVENERFF

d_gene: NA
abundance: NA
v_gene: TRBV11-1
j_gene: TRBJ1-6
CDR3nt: TGTGCCAGCAGCTTAGCAGGGTTTGACCTTAATTCACCCCTCCACTTT
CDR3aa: CASSLAGFDLNSPLHF

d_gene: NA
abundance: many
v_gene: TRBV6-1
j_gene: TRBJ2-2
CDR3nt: TGTGCCAGCAATACAGACCCTACCCGACCCGGGGAGCTGTTTTTT
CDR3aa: CASNTDPTRPGELFF

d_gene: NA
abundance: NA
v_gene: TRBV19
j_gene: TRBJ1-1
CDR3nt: TGTGCCAGTAGTATAACCGGGGGAGGGGGAACTGAAGCTTTCTTT
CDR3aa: CASSITGGGGTEAFF

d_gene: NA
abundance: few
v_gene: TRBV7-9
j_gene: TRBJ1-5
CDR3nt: TGTGCTAGCAGCTTAGGACATCTCAATCAGCCCCAGCATTTT
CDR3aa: CASSLGHLNQPQHF

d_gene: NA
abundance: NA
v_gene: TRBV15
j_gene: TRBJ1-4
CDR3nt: TGTGCCACCAGCAGAGGACGGGCTAATGAAAAACTGTTTTTT
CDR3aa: CATSRGRANEKLFF

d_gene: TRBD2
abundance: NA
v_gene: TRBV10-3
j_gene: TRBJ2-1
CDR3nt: TGTGCCATCAGTGATTCTAGCGGGAGAGGCGATGAGCAGTTCTTC
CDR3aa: CAISDSSGRGDEQFF

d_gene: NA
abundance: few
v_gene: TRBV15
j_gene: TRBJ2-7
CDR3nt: TGTGCCACCAGCAGAGATTCCGACGTAAAGCAGTACTTC
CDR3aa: CATSRDSDVKQYF

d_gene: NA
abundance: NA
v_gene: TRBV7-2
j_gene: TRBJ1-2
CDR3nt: TGCGCCAGCAGGATGGACAGCTATGGCTACACCTTC
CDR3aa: CASRMDSYGYTF

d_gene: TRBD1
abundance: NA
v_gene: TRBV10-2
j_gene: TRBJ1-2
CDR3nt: TGCGCCAGCAGTGAGAGACAGGGCTATGGCTACACCTTC
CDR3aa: CASSERQGYGYTF

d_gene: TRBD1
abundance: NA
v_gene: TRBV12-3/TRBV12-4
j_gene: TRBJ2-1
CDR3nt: TGTGCCAGCAACCGGGACAGGGGAAACAATGAGCAGTTCTTC
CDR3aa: CASNRDRGNNEQFF

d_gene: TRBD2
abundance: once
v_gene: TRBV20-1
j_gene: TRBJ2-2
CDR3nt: TGCAGTGCTAGACACGGGGGGGACCCCGGGGAGCTGTTTTTT
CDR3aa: CSARHGGDPGELFF